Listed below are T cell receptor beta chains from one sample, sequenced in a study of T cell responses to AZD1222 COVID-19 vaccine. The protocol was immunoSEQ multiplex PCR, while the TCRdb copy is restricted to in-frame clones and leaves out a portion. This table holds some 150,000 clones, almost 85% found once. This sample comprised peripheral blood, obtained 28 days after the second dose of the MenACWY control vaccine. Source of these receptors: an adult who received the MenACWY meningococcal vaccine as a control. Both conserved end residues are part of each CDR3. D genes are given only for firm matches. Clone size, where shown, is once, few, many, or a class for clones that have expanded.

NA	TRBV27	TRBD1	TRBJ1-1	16	TGTGCCAGCTCCTTGTGGGACAGGGGGCGGGCCACTGAAGCTTTCTTT	CASSLWDRGRATEAFF
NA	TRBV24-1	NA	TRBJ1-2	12	TGTGCCACCAGTGGGGACACATATGGCTACACCTTC	CATSGDTYGYTF
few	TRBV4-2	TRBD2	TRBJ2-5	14	TGTGCCAGCAGTGGACTAGCGGGGAGGGAGACCCAGTACTTC	CASSGLAGRETQYF
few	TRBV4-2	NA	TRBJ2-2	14	TGTGCCAGCAGCCAAGAGGTGAGGGTCGGGGAGCTGTTTTTT	CASSQEVRVGELFF
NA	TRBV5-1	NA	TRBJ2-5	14	TGCGCCAGCAGCTTGACGGGGGGCGGCGAGACCCAGTACTTC	CASSLTGGGETQYF
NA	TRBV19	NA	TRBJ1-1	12	TGTGCCAGCTTGACAGGGAACACTGAAGCTTTCTTT	CASLTGNTEAFF
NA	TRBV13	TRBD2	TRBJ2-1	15	TGTGCCAGCAGCTTCCGACTAGCGGGGCCCCGTGAGCAGTTCTTC	CASSFRLAGPREQFF
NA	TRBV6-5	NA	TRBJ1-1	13	TGTGCCAGCAGTTACTCGGGTAGCACTGAAGCTTTCTTT	CASSYSGSTEAFF
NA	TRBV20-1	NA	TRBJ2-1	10	TGCAGTGCCGCAAAGGATGAGCAGTTCTTC	CSAAKDEQFF
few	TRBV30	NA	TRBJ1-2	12	TGTGCCTGGTTTTCAGGGAATAGTGGCTACACCTTC	CAWFSGNSGYTF
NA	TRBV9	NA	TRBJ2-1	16	TGTGCCAGCAGCGCCCAAGGACTACCAATAATCAATGAGCAGTTCTTC	CASSAQGLPIINEQFF
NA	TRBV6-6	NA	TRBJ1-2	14	TGTGCCAGCAGTTCAAGGGGACGGTTCTATGGCTACACCTTC	CASSSRGRFYGYTF
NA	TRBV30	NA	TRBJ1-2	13	TGTGCCTGGAGTGTACTCAAGAGGTATGGCTACACCTTC	CAWSVLKRYGYTF
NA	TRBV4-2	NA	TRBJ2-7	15	TGTGCCAGCAGCCTAGGGTCGACGGAGGGGGACGAGCAGTACTTC	CASSLGSTEGDEQYF
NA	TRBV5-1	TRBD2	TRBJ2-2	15	TGCGCCAGCAGCTCCCCAGCGGGAGACACCGGGGAGCTGTTTTTT	CASSSPAGDTGELFF
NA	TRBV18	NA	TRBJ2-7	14	TGTGCCAGCTCACCGCCCGGGAGTAACGGCGAGCAGTACTTC	CASSPPGSNGEQYF
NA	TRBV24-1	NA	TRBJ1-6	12	TGTGCCACCAGTGACTCTCCGGGGAACCTCCACTTT	CATSDSPGNLHF
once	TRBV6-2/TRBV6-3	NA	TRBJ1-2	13	TGTGCCAGCAGTCGCCCAGGTGACTATGGCTACACCTTC	CASSRPGDYGYTF
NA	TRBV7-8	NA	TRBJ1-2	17	TGTGCCAGCAGCTCTCCTGGACGTCTCGGAGCTAACTATGGCTACACCTTC	CASSSPGRLGANYGYTF
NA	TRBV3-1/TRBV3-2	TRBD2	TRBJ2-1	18	TGTGCCAGCAGCCAAGTCGGAGCGGGAGTTTTCCCTTACAATGAGCAGTTCTTC	CASSQVGAGVFPYNEQFF
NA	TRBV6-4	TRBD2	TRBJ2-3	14	TGTGCCAGCAGCTCCGGGACTAATGTAGATACGCAGTATTTT	CASSSGTNVDTQYF
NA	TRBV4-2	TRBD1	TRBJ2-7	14	TGTGCCAGCAGCCGGGACAGGGAATCCTACGAGCAGTACTTC	CASSRDRESYEQYF
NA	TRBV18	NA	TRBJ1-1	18	TGTGCCAGCTCACCACTAACGGTTATGGGCGTACGAGGGACTGAAGCTTTCTTT	CASSPLTVMGVRGTEAFF
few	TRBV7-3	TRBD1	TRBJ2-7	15	TGTGCCAGCAGCTTAAGACCGGGACAGCTCTACGAGCAGTACTTC	CASSLRPGQLYEQYF
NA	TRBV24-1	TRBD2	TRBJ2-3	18	TGTGCCACCAGTGACACACTCCTAGCGGGAGGGCCCACAGATACGCAGTATTTT	CATSDTLLAGGPTDTQYF